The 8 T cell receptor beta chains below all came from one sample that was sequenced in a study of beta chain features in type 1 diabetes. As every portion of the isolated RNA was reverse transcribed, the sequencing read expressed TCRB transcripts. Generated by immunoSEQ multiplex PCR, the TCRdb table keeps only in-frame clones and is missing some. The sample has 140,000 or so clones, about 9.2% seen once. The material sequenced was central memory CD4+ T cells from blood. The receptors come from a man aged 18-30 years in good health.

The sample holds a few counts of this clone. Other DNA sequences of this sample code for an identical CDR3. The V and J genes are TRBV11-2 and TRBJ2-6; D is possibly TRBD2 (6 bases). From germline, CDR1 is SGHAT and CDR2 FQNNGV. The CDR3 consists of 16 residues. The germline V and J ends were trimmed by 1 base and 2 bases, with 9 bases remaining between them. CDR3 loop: CASSLGPGAGANVLTF. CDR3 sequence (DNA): TGTGCCAGCAGCTTAGGTCCGGGAGCTGGGGCCAACGTCCTGACTTTC. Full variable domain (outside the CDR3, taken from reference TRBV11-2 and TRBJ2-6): EAGVAQSPRYKIIEKRQSVAFWCNPISGHATLYWYQQILGQGPKLLIQFQNNGVVDDSQLPKDRFSAERLKGVDSTLKIQPAKLEDSAVYLCASSLGPGAGANVLTFGAGSRLTVL.

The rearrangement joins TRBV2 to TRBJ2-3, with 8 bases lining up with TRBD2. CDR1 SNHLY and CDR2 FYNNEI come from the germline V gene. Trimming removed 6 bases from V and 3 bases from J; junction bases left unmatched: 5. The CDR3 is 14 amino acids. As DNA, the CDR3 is TGTGCCAGCAGGCGGGGGGCACTGACAGATACGCAGTATTTT. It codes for CASRRGALTDTQYF.

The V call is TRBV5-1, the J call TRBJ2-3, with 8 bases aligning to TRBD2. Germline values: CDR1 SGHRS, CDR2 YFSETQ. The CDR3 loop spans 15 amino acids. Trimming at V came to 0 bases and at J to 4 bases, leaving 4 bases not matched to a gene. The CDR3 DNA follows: TGCGCCAGCAGCTTGGCGGGGGGGCCCTCAGATACGCAGTATTTT. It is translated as CASSLAGGPSDTQYF.

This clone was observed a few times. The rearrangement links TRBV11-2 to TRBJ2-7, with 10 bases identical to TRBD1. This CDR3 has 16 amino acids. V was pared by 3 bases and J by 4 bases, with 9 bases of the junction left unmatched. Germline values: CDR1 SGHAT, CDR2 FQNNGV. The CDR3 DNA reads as TGTGCCAGCAGCTTCCCGGCCGGGACAGGGGTTTACGAGCAGTACTTC. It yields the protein CASSFPAGTGVYEQYF.

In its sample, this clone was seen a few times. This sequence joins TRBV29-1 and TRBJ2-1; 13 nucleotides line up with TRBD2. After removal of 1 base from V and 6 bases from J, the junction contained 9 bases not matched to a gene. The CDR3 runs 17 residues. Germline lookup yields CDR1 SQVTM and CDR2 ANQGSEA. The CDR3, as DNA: TGCAGCGTTGAAGGACTAGCGGGGGGCAAAAAAAGCAATGAGCAGTTCTTC. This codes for CSVEGLAGGKKSNEQFF.

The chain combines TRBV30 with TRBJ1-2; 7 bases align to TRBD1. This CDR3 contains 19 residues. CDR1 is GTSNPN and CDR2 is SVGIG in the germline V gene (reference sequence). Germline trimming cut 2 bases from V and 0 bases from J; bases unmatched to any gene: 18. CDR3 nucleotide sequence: TGTGCCTGGAGTAGGCCGGGACAGAGAAGTTTGGGAGCTAACTATGGCTACACCTTC. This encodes CAWSRPGQRSLGANYGYTF. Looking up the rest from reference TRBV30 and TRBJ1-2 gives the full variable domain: SQTIHQWPATLVQPVGSPLSLECTVEGTSNPNLYWYRQAAGRGLQLLFYSVGIGQISSEVPQNLSASRPQDRQFILSSKKLLLSDSGFYLCAWSRPGQRSLGANYGYTFGSGTRLTVV.

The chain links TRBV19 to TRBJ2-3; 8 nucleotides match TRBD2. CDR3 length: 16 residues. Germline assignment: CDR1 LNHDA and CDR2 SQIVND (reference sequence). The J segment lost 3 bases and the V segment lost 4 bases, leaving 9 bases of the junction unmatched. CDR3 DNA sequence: TGTGCCAGTAGTAGAACTAGCGGCGAATTGACAGATACGCAGTATTTT. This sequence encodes CASSRTSGELTDTQYF.

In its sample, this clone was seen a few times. CDR3 residues: CASSERGYNQPQHF. The DNA of the CDR3 is TGTGCCAGCAGTGAAAGGGGATACAATCAGCCCCAGCATTTT. J is TRBJ1-5 and V is TRBV6-1; D might be TRBD1 (5 bases). Between the trimmed V and J ends, which lost 2 bases and 3 bases, there was a span of 8 bases. The CDR3 is 14 amino acids. Germline V lookup: CDR1 MNHNS, CDR2 SASEGT.